This entry is about one T cell receptor (beta chain). This sample was taken from a study of shared clonotypes between healthy human individuals. Terminally differentiated effector memory CD45RA+ cells were left out of the naive CD8 fraction, which was CD45RO-negative and positively selected for CCR7. The assay was immunoSEQ multiplex PCR, and TCRdb's table has in-frame clones only and misses some. The sample consists of about 680,000 clones, about 91% of them appearing once. V shed 5 bases and J shed 6 bases, with 7 bases lying between them. This CDR3 spans 11 amino acids. Germline assignment: CDR1 SGHTA and CDR2 FQGNSA.

The sequence was obtained from a man younger than 45 in good health. Sequencing was carried out using naive CD8+ T cells sorted from blood. J is TRBJ1-1 and V is TRBV7-2; a weak D match, TRBD1 (5 bases). DNA of the CDR3: TGTGCCAGCAGCCCGGGACCTGAAGCTTTCTTT. Protein: CASSPGPEAFF. The whole variable domain, remainder taken from reference TRBV7-2 and TRBJ1-1, is GAGVSQSPSNKVTEKGKDVELRCDPISGHTALYWYRQSLGQGLEFLIYFQGNSAPDKSGLPSDRFSAERTGGSVSTLTIQRTQQEDSAVYLCASSPGPEAFFGQGTRLTVV.